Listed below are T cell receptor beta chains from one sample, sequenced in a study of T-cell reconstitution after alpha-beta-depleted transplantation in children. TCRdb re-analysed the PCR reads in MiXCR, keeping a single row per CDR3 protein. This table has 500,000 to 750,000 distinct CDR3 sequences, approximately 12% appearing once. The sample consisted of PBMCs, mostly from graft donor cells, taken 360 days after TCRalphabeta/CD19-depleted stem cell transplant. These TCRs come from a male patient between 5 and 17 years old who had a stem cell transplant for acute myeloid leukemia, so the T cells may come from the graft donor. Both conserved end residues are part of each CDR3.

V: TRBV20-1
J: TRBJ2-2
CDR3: CSARRTSGRAGELFF

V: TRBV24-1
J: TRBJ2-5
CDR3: CATSDLKPNSGSLGETQYF

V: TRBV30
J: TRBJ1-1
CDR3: CAWSFPGAWAEAFF

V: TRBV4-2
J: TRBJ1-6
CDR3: CASSQMGQGVEPLHF

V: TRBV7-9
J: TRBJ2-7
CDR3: CASSLARNPAQQYF

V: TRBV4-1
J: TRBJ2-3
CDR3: CASSQDTGVGTDTQYF

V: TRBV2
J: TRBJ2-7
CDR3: CASRRGQGDSYEQYF

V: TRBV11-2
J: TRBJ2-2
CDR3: CASSLSGLAGVLTGELFF

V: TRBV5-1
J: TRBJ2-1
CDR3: CASSLQPGVAGARAEQFF

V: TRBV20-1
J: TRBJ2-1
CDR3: CSPNGLAGNEQFF

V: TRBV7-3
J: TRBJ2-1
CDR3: CASSLKQGTSGRAFEQFF

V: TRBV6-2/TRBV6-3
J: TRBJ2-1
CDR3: CASSREPLETSGFSSYNEQFF